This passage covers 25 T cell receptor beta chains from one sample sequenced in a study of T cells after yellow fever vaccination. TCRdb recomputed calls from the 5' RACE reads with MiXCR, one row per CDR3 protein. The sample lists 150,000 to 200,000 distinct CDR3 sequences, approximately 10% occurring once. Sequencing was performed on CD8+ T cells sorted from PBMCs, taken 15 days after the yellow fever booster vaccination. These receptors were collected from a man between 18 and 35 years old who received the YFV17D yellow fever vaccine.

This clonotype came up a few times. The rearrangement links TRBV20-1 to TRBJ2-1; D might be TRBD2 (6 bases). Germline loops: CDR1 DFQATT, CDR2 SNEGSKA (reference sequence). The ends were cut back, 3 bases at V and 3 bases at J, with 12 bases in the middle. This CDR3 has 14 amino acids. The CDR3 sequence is CSARNKGGYNEQFF. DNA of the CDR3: TGCAGTGCTAGGAACAAGGGAGGCTACAATGAGCAGTTCTTC.

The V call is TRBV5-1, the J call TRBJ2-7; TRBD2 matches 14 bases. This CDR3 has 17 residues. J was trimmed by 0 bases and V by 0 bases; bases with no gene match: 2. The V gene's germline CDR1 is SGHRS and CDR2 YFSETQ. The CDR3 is CASSLEGLAGASYEQYV. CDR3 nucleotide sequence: TGCGCCAGCAGCTTGGAGGGACTAGCGGGGGCCTCCTACGAGCAGTACGTC.

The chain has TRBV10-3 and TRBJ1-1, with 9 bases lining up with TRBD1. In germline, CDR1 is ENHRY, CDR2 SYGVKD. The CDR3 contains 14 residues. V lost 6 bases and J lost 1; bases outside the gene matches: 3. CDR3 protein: CAIRGGQGNTEAFF. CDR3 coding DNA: TGTGCCATCAGGGGGGGACAGGGGAACACTGAAGCTTTCTTT.

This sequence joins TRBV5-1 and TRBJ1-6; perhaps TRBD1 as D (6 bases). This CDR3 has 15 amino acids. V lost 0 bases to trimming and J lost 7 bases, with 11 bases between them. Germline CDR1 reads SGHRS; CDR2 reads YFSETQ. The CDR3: CASSLAEGGNSPLHF. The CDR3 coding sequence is TGCGCCAGCAGCTTGGCGGAGGGGGGCAATTCACCCCTCCACTTT. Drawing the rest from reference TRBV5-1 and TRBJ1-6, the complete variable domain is KAGVTQTPRYLIKTRGQQVTLSCSPISGHRSVSWYQQTPGQGLQFLFEYFSETQRNKGNFPGRFSGRQFSNSRSEMNVSTLELGDSALYLCASSLAEGGNSPLHFGNGTRLTVT.

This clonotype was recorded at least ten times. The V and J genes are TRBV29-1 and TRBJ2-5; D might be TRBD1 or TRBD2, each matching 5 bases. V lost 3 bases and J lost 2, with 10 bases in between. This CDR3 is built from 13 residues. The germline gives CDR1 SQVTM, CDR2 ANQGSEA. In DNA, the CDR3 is TGCAGCGTTGATTGGGGGAAACAAGAGACCCAGTACTTC. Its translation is CSVDWGKQETQYF. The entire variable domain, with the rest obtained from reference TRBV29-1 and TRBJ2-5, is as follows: SAVISQKPSRDICQRGTSLTIQCQVDSQVTMMFWYRQQPGQSLTLIATANQGSEATYESGFVIDKFPISRPNLTFSTLTVSNMSPEDSSIYLCSVDWGKQETQYFGPGTRLLVL.

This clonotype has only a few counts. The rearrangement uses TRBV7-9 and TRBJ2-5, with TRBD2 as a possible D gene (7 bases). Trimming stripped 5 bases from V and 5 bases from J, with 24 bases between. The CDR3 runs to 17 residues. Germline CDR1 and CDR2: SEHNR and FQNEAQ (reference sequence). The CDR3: CASSPLGGGSLRETQYF. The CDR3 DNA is TGTGCCAGCAGCCCCCTTGGCGGGGGCTCCCTGAGGGAGACCCAGTACTTC. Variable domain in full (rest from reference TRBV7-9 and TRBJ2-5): DTGVSQNPRHKITKRGQNVTFRCDPISEHNRLYWYRQTLGQGPEFLTYFQNEAQLEKSRLLSDRFSAERPKGSFSTLEIQRTEQGDSAMYLCASSPLGGGSLRETQYFGPGTRLLVL.

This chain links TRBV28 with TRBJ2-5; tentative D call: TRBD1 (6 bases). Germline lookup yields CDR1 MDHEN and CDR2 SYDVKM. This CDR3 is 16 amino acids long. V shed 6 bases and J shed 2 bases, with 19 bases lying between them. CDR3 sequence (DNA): TGTGCCAGCAGCCAACTTACCGGGACACCACAAGAGACCCAGTACTTC. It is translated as CASSQLTGTPQETQYF. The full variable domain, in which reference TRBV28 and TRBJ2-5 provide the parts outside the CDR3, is DVKVTQSSRYLVKRTGEKVFLECVQDMDHENMFWYRQDPGLGLRLIYFSYDVKMKEKGDIPEGYSVSREKKERFSLILESASTNQTSMYLCASSQLTGTPQETQYFGPGTRLLVL.

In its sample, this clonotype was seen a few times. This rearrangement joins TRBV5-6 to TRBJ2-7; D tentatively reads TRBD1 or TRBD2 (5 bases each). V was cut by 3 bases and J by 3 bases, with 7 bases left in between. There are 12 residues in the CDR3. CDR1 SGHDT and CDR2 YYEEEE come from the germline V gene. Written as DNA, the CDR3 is TGTGCCAGCAGCTGGGGGAACTACGAGCAGTACGTC. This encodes CASSWGNYEQYV.

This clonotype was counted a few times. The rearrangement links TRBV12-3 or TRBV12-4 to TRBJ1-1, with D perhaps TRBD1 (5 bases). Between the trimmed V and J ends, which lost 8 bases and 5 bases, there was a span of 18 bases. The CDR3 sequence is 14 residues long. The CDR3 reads CASFSTGSRTEAFF. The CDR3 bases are TGTGCCAGCTTTTCCACAGGATCGAGAACTGAAGCTTTCTTT.

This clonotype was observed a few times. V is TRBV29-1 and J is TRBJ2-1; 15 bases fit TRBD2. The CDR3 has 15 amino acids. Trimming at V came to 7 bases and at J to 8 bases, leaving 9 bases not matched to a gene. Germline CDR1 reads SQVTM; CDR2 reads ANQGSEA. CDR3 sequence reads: CSDLGLAGGRDEQFF. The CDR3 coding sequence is TGCAGCGACCTAGGACTAGCGGGGGGGCGCGATGAGCAGTTCTTC.

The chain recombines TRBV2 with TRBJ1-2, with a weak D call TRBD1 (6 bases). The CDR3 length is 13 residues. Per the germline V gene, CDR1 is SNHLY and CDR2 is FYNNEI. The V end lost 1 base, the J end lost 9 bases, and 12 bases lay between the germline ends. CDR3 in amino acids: CASSEGDISSYTF. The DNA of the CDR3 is TGTGCCAGCAGTGAAGGGGACATAAGTAGCTACACCTTC.

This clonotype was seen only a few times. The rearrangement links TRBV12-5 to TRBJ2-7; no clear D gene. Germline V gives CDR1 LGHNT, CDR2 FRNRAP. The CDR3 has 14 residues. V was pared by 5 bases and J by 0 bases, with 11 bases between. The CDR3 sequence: CASGRMGSSYEQYF. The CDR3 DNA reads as TGTGCTAGTGGTCGCATGGGAAGCTCCTACGAGCAGTACTTC.

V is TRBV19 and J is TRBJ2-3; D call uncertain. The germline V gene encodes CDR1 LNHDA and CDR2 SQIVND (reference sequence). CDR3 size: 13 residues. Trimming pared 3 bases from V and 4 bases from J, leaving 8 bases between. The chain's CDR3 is CASSMAQADTQYF. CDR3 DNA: TGTGCCAGTAGTATGGCTCAAGCAGATACGCAGTATTTT.

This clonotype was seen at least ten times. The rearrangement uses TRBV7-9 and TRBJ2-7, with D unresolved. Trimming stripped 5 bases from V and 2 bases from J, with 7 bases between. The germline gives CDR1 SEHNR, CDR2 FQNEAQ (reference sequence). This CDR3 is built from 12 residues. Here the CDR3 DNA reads TGTGCCAGCAGCCCCACCCCCTACGAGCAGTACTTC. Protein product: CASSPTPYEQYF.

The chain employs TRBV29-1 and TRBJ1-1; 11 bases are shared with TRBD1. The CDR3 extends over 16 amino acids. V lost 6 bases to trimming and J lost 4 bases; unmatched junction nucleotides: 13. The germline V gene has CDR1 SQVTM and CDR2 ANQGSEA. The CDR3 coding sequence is TGCAGCGTGGAGGTTGGGACAGGGGGAGGTGGCACTGAAGCTTTCTTT. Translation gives CSVEVGTGGGGTEAFF.

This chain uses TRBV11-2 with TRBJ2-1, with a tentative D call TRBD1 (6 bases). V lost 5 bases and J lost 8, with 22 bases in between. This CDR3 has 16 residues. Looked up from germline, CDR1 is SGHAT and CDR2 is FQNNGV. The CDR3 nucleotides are TGTGCCAGCAGCAGCATCAGGGGTTCCATGGGTCATGAGCAGTTCTTC. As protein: CASSSIRGSMGHEQFF. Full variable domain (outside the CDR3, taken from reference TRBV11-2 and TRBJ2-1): EAGVAQSPRYKIIEKRQSVAFWCNPISGHATLYWYQQILGQGPKLLIQFQNNGVVDDSQLPKDRFSAERLKGVDSTLKIQPAKLEDSAVYLCASSSIRGSMGHEQFFGPGTRLTVL.

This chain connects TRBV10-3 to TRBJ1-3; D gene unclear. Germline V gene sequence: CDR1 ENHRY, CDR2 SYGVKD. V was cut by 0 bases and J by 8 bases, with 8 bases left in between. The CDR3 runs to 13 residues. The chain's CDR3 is CAISESIWHTIYF. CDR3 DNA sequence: TGTGCCATCAGTGAGTCCATTTGGCACACCATATATTTT.

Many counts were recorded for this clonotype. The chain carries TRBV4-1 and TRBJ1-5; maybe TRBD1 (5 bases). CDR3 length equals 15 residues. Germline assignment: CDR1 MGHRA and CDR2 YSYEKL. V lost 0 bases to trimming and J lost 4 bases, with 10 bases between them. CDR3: CASSQDLGTNQPQHF. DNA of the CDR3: TGCGCCAGCAGCCAAGATCTGGGGACTAATCAGCCCCAGCATTTT.

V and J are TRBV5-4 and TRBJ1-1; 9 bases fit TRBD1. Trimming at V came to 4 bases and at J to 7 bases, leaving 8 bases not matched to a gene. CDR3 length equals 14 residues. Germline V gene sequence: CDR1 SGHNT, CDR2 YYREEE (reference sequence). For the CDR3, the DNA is TGTGCCAGCAGCCTAAACACAGGGGGCGGTGAAGCTTTCTTT. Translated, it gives CASSLNTGGGEAFF.

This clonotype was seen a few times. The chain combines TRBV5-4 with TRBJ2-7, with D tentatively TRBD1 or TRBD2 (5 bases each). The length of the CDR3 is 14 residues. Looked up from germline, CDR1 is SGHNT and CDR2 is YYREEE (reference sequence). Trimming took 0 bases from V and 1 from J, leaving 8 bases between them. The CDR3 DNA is TGTGCCAGCAGCTTGGGGGACCGGTCCTACGAGCAGTACTTC. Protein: CASSLGDRSYEQYF.

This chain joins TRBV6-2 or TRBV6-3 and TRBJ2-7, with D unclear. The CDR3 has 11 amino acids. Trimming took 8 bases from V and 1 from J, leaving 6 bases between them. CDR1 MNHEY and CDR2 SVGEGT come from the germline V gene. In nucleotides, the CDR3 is TGTGCCAGCGGGGTATCCTACGAGCAGTACTTC. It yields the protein CASGVSYEQYF.

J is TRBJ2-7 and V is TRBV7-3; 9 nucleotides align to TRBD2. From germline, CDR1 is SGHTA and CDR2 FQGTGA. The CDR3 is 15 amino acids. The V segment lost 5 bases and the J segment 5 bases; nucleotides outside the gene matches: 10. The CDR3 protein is CASSPDGTSTHEQYF. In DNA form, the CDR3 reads TGTGCCAGCAGCCCCGACGGGACTAGCACCCACGAGCAGTACTTC.

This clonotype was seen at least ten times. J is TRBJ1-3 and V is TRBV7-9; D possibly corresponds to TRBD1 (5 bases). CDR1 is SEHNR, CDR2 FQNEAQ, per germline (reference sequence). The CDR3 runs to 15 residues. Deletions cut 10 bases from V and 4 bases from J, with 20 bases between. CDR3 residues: CATAPGPPPGNTIYF. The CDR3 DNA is TGTGCCACGGCCCCGGGACCACCACCAGGAAACACCATATATTTT. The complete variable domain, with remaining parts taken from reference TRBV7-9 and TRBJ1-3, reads DTGVSQNPRHKITKRGQNVTFRCDPISEHNRLYWYRQTLGQGPEFLTYFQNEAQLEKSRLLSDRFSAERPKGSFSTLEIQRTEQGDSAMYLCATAPGPPPGNTIYFGEGSWLTVV.

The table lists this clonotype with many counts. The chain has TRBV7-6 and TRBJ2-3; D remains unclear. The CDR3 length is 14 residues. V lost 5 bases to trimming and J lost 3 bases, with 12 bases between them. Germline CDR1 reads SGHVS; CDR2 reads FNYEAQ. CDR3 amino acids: CASSPPSQTDTQYF. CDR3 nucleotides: TGTGCCAGCAGCCCCCCGTCCCAGACAGATACGCAGTATTTT.

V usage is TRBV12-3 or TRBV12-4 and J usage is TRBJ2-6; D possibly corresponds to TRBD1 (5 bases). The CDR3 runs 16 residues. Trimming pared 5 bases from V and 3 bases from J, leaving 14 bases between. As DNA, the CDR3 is TGTGCCAGCAGTAGTCGCCAGGGTCTTGGGGCCAACGTCCTGACTTTC. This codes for CASSSRQGLGANVLTF.